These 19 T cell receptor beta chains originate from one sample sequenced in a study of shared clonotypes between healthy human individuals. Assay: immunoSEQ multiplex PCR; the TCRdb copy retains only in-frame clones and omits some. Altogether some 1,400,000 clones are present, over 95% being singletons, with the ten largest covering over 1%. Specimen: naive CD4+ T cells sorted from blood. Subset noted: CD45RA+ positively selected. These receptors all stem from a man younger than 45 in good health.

CDR3 loop: CASRKGSGETQYF. The CDR3 nucleotides are TGTGCCAGCAGGAAGGGGTCGGGAGAGACCCAGTACTTC. V gene TRBV2 combines with J gene TRBJ2-5; possible D gene TRBD1, 5 bases. Trimming stripped 6 bases from V and 4 bases from J, with 12 bases between. CDR3 length equals 13 residues. Germline CDR1 and CDR2: SNHLY and FYNNEI. Using reference TRBV2 and TRBJ2-5 for the parts outside the CDR3, the full variable domain is EPEVTQTPSHQVTQMGQEVILRCVPISNHLYFYWYRQILGQKVEFLVSFYNNEISEKSEIFDDQFSVERPDGSNFTLKIRSTKLEDSAMYFCASRKGSGETQYFGPGTRLLVL.

The CDR3 coding sequence is TGTGCCAGCGAGCGGACTAGCGGGAGAGTACTGCAAGAGACCCAGTACTTC. Its translation is CASERTSGRVLQETQYF. The V call is TRBV7-9, the J call TRBJ2-5; 13 nucleotides align to TRBD2. The CDR3 is 17 amino acids. CDR1 and CDR2 (germline): SEHNR, FQNEAQ (reference sequence). Germline trimming cut 8 bases from V and 2 bases from J; bases unmatched to any gene: 11.

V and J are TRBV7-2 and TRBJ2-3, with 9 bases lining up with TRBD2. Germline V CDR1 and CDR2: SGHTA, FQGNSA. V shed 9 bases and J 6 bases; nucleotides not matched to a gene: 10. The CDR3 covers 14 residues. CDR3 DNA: TGTGCCAGTACCTTGCGGGAGGGATGGGATACGCAGTATTTT. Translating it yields CASTLREGWDTQYF.

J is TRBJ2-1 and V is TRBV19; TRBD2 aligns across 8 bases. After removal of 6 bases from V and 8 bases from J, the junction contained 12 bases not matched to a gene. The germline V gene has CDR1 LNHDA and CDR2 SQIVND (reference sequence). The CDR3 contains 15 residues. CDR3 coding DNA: TGTGCCAGTAGCAGTAGCGGGACCGTGAGCTATGAGCAGTTCTTC. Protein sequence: CASSSSGTVSYEQFF.

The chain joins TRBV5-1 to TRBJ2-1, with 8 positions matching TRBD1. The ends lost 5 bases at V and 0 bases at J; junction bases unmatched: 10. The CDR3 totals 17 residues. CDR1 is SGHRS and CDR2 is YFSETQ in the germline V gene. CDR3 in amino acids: CASRGRGPLSSYNEQFF. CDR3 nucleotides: TGCGCCAGCAGGGGCAGGGGGCCTCTAAGCTCCTACAATGAGCAGTTCTTC.

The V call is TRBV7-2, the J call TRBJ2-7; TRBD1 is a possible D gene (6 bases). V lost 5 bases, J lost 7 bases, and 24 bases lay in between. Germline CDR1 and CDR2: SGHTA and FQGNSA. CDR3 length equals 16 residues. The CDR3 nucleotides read TGTGCCAGCAGCCCCTCTGTTGGGGGCAGGGGTTGGGAGCAGTACTTC. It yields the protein CASSPSVGGRGWEQYF.

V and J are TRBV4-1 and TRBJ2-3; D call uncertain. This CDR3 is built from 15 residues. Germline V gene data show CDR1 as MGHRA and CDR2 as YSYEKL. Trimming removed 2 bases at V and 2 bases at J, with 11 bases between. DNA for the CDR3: TGCGCCAGCAGCCAACTAGAGAGGTTCACAGATACGCAGTATTTT. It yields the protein CASSQLERFTDTQYF.

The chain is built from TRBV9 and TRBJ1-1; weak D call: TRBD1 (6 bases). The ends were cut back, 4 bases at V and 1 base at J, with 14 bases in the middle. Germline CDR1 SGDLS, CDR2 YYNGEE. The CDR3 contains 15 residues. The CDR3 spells CASSPRDNRNTEAFF. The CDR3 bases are TGTGCCAGCAGCCCCCGGGACAATAGGAACACTGAAGCTTTCTTT.

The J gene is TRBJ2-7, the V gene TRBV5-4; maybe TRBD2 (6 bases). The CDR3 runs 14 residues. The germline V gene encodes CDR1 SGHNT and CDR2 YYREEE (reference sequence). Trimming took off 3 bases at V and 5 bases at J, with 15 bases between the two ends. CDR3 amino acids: CASSSGRKMDEQYF. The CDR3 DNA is TGTGCCAGCAGCTCAGGGAGGAAGATGGACGAGCAGTACTTC.

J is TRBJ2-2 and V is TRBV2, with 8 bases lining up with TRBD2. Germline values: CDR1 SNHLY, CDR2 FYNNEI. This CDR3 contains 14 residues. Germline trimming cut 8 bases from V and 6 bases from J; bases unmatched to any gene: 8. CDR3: CASRGSGRAGELFF. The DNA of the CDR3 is TGTGCCAGCCGCGGGTCCGGGAGGGCCGGGGAGCTGTTTTTT.

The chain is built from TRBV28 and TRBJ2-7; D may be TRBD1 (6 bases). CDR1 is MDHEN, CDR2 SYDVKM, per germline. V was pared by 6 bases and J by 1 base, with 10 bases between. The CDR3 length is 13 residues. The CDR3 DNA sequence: TGTGCCAGCAGACCACAGGGTTCCTACGAGCAGTACTTC. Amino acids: CASRPQGSYEQYF.

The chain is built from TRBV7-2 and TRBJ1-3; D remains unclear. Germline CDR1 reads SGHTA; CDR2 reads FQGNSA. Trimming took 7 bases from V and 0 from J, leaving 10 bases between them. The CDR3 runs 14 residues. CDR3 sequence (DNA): TGTGCCAGCAAACTGTGGGTCTCTGGAAACACCATATATTTT. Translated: CASKLWVSGNTIYF.

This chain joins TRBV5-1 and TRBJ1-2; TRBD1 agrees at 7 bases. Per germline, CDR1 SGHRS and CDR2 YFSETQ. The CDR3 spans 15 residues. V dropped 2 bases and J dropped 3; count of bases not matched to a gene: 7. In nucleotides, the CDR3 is TGCGCCAGCAGCTTAACCCAGGGGGTGGACTATGGCTACACCTTC. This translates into CASSLTQGVDYGYTF.

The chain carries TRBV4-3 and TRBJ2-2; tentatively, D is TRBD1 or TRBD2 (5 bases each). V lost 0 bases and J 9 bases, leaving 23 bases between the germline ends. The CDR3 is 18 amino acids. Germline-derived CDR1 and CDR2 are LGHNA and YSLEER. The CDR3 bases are TGCGCCAGCAGCCAAGAGGCGAGGGGCCGAGGAGGTTTGCGGGAGCTGTTTTTT. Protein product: CASSQEARGRGGLRELFF.

The CDR3, as DNA: TGTGCCAGCAGGAAGACTAGCGGGAGTATAAATGAGCAGTTCTTC. Its translation is CASRKTSGSINEQFF. The gene calls are TRBV2 and TRBJ2-1, with 12 bases lining up with TRBD2. The V segment lost 6 bases and the J segment 7 bases; nucleotides outside the gene matches: 7. Germline-derived CDR1 and CDR2 are SNHLY and FYNNEI. The CDR3 contains 15 residues.

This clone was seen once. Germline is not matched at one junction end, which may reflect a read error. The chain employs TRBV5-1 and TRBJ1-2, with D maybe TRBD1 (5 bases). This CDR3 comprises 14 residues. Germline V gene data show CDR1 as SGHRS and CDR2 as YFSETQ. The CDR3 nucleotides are TGCGCCAGCAGCTCAACAGGTGCTCGGTATGGCCACACCTTC. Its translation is CASSSTGARYGHTF.

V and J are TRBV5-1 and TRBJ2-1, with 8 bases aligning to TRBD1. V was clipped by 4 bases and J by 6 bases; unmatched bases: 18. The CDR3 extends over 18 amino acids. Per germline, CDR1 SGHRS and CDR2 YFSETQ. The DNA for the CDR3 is TGCGCCAGCAGCCAGACTAGGGTAAGACGTGGACAGGGCAATGAGCAGTTCTTC. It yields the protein CASSQTRVRRGQGNEQFF.

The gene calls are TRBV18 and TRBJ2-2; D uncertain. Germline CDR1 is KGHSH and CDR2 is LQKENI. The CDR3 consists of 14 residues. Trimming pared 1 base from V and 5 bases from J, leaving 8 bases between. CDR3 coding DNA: TGTGCCAGCTCACCACAACAAGAGACCGGGGAGCTGTTTTTT. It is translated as CASSPQQETGELFF.

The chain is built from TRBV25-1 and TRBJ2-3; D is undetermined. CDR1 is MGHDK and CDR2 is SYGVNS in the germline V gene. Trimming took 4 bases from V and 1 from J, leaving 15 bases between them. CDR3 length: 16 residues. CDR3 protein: CASSGTRSRRTDTQYF. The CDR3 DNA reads TGTGCCAGCAGTGGCACCCGGTCGCGGCGCACAGATACGCAGTATTTT.